This TCR beta chain was sequenced for a study of response to subunit inactivated influenza vaccine. General observations from the study: T cells newly recruited by each seasonal influenza vaccination are few, the authors suggested.

From the RT-PCR reads, TCRdb called clonotypes with MiXCR, one entry per CDR3 protein. Counted here are over 400,000 distinct CDR3 sequences, over 10% occurring once; the ten biggest clones make up about an eighth. This clonotype was seen many times. Antigen unknown. The CDR3 runs 19 residues. V was pared by 4 bases and J by 4 bases, with 11 bases of the junction left unmatched. CDR1 and CDR2 from the germline V gene are SGHAT and FQNNGV. Specimen: PBMCs from blood, collected around seven weeks after vaccination. The V gene is TRBV11-2, the J gene TRBJ2-1; 15 nucleotides agree with TRBD2. This clonotype was sampled from a man aged 50 to 59 who received an inactivated influenza vaccine. This CDR3 is CASSYGLAGGGSLYNEQFF. CDR3 DNA: TGTGCCAGCAGCTACGGACTAGCGGGAGGGGGATCCCTTTACAATGAGCAGTTCTTC.